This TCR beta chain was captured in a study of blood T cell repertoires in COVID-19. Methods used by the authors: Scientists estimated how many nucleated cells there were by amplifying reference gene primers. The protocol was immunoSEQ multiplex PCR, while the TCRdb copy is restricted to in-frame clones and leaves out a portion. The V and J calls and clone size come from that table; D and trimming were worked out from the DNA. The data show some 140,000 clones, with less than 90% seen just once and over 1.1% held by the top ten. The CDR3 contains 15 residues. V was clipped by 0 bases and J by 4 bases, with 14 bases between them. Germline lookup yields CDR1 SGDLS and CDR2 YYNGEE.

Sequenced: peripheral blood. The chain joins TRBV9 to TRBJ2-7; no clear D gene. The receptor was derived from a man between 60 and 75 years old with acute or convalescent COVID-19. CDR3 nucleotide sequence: TGTGCCAGCAGCGTAGAGGCGGCGACCCCTTACGAGCAGTACTTC. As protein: CASSVEAATPYEQYF. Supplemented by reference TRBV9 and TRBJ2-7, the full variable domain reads DSGVTQTPKHLITATGQRVTLRCSPRSGDLSVYWYQQSLDQGLQFLIQYYNGEERAKGNILERFSAQQFPDLHSELNLSSLELGDSALYFCASSVEAATPYEQYFGPGTRLTVT.